This TCR beta chain was observed in a study of OX40 agonist ivuxolimab in advanced cancers. Study overall: The patients' treatment was ivuxolimab, an agonistic anti-OX40 (CD134) antibody.

Study observations and caveats: Partial responders treated at 0.1-3.0 mg/kg exhibited clonal expansion among the lowest measured. There were, on average, more expanded clones in CD8+ T cells than in CD4+.

CDR1 and CDR2 (germline): WSHSY, SAAADI. This CDR3 is 13 amino acids long. Between the trimmed V and J ends, which lost 8 bases and 5 bases, there was a span of 15 bases. Concerning this clone itself: Its target is not known.

The data were produced by immunoSEQ multiplex PCR, yet TCRdb's version contains in-frame clones alone and is incomplete. The table shows about 53,000 clones, with 79% occurring only once. This rearrangement joins TRBV10-2 to TRBJ1-1; D is possibly TRBD1 (6 bases). This TCR was sampled from an adult with an advanced solid tumor such as melanoma, head and neck, liver or kidney cancer. The sample here was CD4+ or CD8+ T cells sorted from blood, taken in a trial of the OX40 agonist ivuxolimab. The CDR3: CASWEGGSTEAFF. The CDR3 nucleotides are TGCGCCAGCTGGGAGGGGGGGAGTACTGAAGCTTTCTTT.